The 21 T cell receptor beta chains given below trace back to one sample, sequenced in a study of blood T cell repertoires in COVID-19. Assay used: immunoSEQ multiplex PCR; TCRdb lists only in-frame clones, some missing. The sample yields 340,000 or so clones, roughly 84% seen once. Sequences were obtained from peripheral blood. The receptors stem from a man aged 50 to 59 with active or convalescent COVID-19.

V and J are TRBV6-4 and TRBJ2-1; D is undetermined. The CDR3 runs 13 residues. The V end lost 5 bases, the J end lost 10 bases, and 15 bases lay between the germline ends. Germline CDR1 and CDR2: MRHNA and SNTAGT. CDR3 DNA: TGTGCCAGCAGTTTTTCCCAAAGCACCGAGCAGTTCTTC. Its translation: CASSFSQSTEQFF.

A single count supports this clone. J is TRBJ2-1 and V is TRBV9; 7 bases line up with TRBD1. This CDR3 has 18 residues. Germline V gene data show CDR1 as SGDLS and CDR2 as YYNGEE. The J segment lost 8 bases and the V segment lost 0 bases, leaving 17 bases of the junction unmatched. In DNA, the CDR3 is TGTGCCAGCAGCGTAGGCAAAGGGGGCCCGCACATTTTTGATGAGCAGTTCTTC. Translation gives CASSVGKGGPHIFDEQFF.

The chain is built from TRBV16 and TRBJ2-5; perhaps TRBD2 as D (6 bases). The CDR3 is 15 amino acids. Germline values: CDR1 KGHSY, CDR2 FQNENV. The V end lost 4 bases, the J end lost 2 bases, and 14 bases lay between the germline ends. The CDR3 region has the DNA TGTGCCAGCAGCCGTTTTTCGGGGGTTCAAGAGACCCAGTACTTC. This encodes CASSRFSGVQETQYF.

CDR3 in DNA: TGTGCCAGCAGCGTAGGATCGGGAGTGGAGACCCAGTACTTC. It is translated as CASSVGSGVETQYF. The chain employs TRBV9 and TRBJ2-5; a possible D gene is TRBD2 (6 bases). Germline assignment: CDR1 SGDLS and CDR2 YYNGEE. This CDR3 spans 14 amino acids. V lost 0 bases, J lost 5 bases, and 11 bases lay in between.

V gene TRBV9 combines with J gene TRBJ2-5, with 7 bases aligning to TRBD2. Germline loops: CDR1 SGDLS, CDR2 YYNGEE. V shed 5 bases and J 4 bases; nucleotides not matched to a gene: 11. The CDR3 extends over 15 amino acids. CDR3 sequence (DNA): TGTGCCAGCAGTACGGGAGGAAGTTTGGTAGAGACCCAGTACTTC. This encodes CASSTGGSLVETQYF.

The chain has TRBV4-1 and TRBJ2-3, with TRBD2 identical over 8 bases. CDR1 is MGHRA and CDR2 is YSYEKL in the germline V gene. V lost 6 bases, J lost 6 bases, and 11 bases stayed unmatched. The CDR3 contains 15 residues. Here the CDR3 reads CASRITGGPWDTQYF. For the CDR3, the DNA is TGCGCCAGCAGAATAACGGGGGGGCCGTGGGATACGCAGTATTTT.

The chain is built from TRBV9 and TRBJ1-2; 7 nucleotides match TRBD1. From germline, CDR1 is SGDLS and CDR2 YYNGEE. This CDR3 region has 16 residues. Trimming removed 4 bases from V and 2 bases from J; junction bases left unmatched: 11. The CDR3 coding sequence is TGTGCCAGCAGCTCTTCCAACAGGGGTGGAAACTATGGCTACACCTTC. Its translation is CASSSSNRGGNYGYTF.

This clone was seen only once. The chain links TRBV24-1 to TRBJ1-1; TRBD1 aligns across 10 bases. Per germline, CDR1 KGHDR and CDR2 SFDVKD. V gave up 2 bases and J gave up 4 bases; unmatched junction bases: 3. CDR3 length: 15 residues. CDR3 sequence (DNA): TGTGCCACCAGTGATTCGGGGACAGGGGTCACTGAAGCTTTCTTT. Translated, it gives CATSDSGTGVTEAFF.

CDR3 region: CASSPEYTGGGETQYF. The CDR3 DNA is TGTGCCAGCTCACCGGAGTATACAGGGGGCGGAGAGACCCAGTACTTC. This chain joins TRBV18 and TRBJ2-5; 9 nucleotides agree with TRBD1. CDR1 and CDR2 (germline): KGHSH, LQKENI. V trimming: 3 bases; J trimming: 4 bases; junction bases outside the gene matches: 9. The CDR3 is 16 amino acids.

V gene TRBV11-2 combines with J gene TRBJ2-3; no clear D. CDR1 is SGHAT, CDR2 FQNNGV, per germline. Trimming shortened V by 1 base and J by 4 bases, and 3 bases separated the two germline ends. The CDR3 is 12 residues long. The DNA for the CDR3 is TGTGCCAGCAGCTTAGGCGCAGATACGCAGTATTTT. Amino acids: CASSLGADTQYF.

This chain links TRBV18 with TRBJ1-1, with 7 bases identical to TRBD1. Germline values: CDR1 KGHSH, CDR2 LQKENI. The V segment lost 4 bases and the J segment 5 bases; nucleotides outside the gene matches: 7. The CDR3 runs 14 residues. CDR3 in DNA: TGTGCCAGCTCACAAGACAGGGTGAGGACTGAAGCTTTCTTT. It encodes CASSQDRVRTEAFF.

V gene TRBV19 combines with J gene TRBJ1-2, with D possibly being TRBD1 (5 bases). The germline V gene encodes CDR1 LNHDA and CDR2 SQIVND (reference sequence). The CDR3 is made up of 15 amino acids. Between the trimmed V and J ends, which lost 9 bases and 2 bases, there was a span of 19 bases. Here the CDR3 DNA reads TGTGCCAGCAATGTAGGAGACAGCTTCAACTATGGCTACACCTTC. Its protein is CASNVGDSFNYGYTF.

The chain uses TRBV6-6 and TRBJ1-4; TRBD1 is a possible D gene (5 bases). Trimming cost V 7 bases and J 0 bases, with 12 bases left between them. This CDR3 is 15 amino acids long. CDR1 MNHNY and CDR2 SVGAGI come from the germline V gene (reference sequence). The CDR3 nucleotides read TGTGCCAGCACCAACAGGAGGGCAACTAATGAAAAACTGTTTTTT. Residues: CASTNRRATNEKLFF.

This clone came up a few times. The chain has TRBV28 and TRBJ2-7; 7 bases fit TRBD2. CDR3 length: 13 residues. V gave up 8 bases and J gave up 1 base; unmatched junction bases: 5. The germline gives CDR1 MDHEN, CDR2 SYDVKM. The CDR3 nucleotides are TGTGCCAGCTTCAATAGCGGGTCCTACGAGCAGTACTTC. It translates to CASFNSGSYEQYF.

The CDR3: CASSDRAGTEAFF. CDR3 nucleotides: TGTGCCAGCAGTGACAGGGCGGGCACTGAAGCTTTCTTT. This chain uses TRBV6-6 with TRBJ1-1, with TRBD1 matching over 7 bases. This CDR3 region has 13 residues. J was trimmed by 4 bases and V by 5 bases; bases with no gene match: 4. The germline CDR1 and CDR2 sequences are MNHNY and SVGAGI (reference sequence).

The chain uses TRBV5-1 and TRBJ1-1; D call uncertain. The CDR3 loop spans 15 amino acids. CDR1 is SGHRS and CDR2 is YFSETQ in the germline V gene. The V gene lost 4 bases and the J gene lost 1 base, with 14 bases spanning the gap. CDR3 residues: CASSKVSGGNTEAFF. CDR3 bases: TGCGCCAGCAGCAAAGTCTCGGGAGGGAACACTGAAGCTTTCTTT. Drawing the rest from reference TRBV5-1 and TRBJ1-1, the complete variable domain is KAGVTQTPRYLIKTRGQQVTLSCSPISGHRSVSWYQQTPGQGLQFLFEYFSETQRNKGNFPGRFSGRQFSNSRSEMNVSTLELGDSALYLCASSKVSGGNTEAFFGQGTRLTVV.

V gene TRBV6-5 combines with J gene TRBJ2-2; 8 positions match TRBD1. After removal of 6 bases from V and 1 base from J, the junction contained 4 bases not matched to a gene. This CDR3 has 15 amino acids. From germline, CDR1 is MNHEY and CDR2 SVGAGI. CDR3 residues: CASRPGQENTGELFF. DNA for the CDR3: TGTGCCAGCAGGCCGGGACAGGAGAACACCGGGGAGCTGTTTTTT.

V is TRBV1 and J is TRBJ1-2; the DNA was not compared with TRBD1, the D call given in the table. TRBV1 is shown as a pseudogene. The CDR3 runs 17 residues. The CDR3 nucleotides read TGCACCAGCAGCCTCCCCCGCGGACAGGATATTAGCTATGGCTACACCTTC. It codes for CTSSLPRGQDISYGYTF.

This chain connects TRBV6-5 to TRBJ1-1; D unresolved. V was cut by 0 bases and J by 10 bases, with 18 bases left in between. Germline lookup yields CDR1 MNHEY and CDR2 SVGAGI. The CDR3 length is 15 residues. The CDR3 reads CASSYSEELPMRAFF. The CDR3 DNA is TGTGCCAGCAGTTACTCTGAGGAGTTACCCATGAGAGCTTTCTTT.

The CDR3 DNA reads TGTGCCAGCTCATTCACGAAAGAGACAGGGGGCTATGGCTACACCTTC. This codes for CASSFTKETGGYGYTF. The chain links TRBV18 to TRBJ1-2, with 9 nucleotides matching TRBD1. The CDR3 length is 16 residues. Germline trimming cut 5 bases from V and 4 bases from J; bases unmatched to any gene: 11. From germline, CDR1 is KGHSH and CDR2 LQKENI.

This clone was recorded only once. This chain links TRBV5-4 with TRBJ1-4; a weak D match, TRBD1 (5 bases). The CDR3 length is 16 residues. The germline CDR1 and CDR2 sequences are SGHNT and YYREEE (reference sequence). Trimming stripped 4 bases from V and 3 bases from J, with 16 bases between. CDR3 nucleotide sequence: TGTGCCAGCAGCATAGGGGATCACAGTTCTAATGAAAAACTGTTTTTT. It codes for CASSIGDHSSNEKLFF.